Below are 22 T cell receptor beta chains sequenced from a single sample in a study of chemoradiotherapy in HPV16-positive cancers. The table came from immunoSEQ multiplex PCR; TCRdb's copy has only in-frame clones and leaves some out. This table holds roughly 16,000 clones, approximately 90% found once. The starting material was blood, obtained from a patient who underwent chemoradiotherapy. These receptor sequences come from a human donor with HPV-associated anogenital cancer.

The genes are TRBV6-6 and TRBJ2-4; a possible D gene is TRBD2 (6 bases). Germline loops: CDR1 MNHNY, CDR2 SVGAGI (reference sequence). Trimming left V 7 bases short and J 1 base short, with 14 bases between. CDR3 length: 15 amino acids. The CDR3 loop is CASTDTTSAKNIQYF. CDR3 bases: TGTGCCAGCACCGATACCACTAGCGCCAAAAACATTCAGTACTTC.

The CDR3 nucleotides are TGCGCCAGCAGTGAGACTTTCTATGGCTACACCTTC. Encoded protein: CASSETFYGYTF. The gene calls are TRBV10-2 and TRBJ1-2, with D hard to call. CDR1 is WSHSY, CDR2 SAAADI, per germline. This CDR3 contains 12 residues. V lost 2 bases and J 4 bases, leaving 5 bases between the germline ends.

This chain joins TRBV5-1 and TRBJ1-4; 10 nucleotides match TRBD1. This CDR3 is 19 amino acids long. With V trimmed by 0 bases and J by 4 bases, 12 bases remained unmatched. CDR1 is SGHRS, CDR2 YFSETQ, per germline. The CDR3 DNA reads TGCGCCAGCAGCTTGGACGGAAGGGGGACAGGGGAGGGTAATGAAAAACTGTTTTTT. The encoded protein is CASSLDGRGTGEGNEKLFF.

This chain joins TRBV29-1 and TRBJ2-3; D not certain. CDR1 is SQVTM and CDR2 is ANQGSEA in the germline V gene. Trimming pared 6 bases from V and 3 bases from J, leaving 4 bases between. This CDR3 comprises 10 residues. CDR3 DNA sequence: TGCAGCGTGGGGACAGATACGCAGTATTTT. As protein: CSVGTDTQYF.

By sample fraction, this clone is medium-sized. The rearrangement joins TRBV13 to TRBJ2-5, with unresolved D. CDR1 and CDR2 from the germline V gene are PRHDT and FYEKMQ (reference sequence). Trimming removed 3 bases at V and 2 bases at J, with 1 base between. This CDR3 spans 11 amino acids. CDR3 nucleotides: TGTGCCAGCAGCTTGCAAGAGACCCAGTACTTC. The encoded protein is CASSLQETQYF.

CDR3 coding DNA: TGCGCCAGCAGCCCTGAGCTGGGTAATTCACCCCTCCACTTT. This translates into CASSPELGNSPLHF. The gene calls are TRBV5-1 and TRBJ1-6; no firm D call. V was trimmed by 4 bases and J by 6 bases, leaving 11 bases between them. The CDR3 spans 14 residues. From germline, CDR1 is SGHRS and CDR2 YFSETQ.

The V call is TRBV6-6, the J call TRBJ2-2; D is unclear. Per germline, CDR1 MNHNY and CDR2 SVGAGI (reference sequence). The V end was cut by 6 bases, the J end by 8 bases, with 10 bases between. CDR3 length: 12 amino acids. The CDR3 here is CASSQNEGELFF. CDR3 nucleotides: TGTGCCAGCAGCCAAAACGAGGGGGAGCTGTTTTTT.

The chain couples TRBV7-8 to TRBJ2-5, with TRBD2 matching over 12 bases. Germline V gene lookup returns CDR1 SGHVS and CDR2 FQNEAQ. V lost 5 bases to trimming and J lost 4 bases; unmatched junction nucleotides: 8. This CDR3 comprises 16 residues. The CDR3 region has the DNA TGTGCCAGCAGCGTGACTAGCGGGGGATCACGAGAGACCCAGTACTTC. This codes for CASSVTSGGSRETQYF. The whole variable domain, filled in from reference TRBV7-8 and TRBJ2-5, reads GAGVSQSPRYKVAKRGQDVALRCDPISGHVSLFWYQQALGQGPEFLTYFQNEAQLDKSGLPSDRFFAERPEGSVSTLKIQRTQQEDSAVYLCASSVTSGGSRETQYFGPGTRLLVL.

The V and J genes are TRBV18 and TRBJ1-3; D may be TRBD1 (5 bases). The CDR3 consists of 16 residues. From germline, CDR1 is KGHSH and CDR2 LQKENI. V lost 0 bases and J lost 0, with 9 bases in between. For the CDR3, the DNA is TGTGCCAGCTCACCACCTGGACAAGCCTCTGGAAACACCATATATTTT. Protein product: CASSPPGQASGNTIYF.

The chain recombines TRBV18 with TRBJ1-4; 11 positions match TRBD1. Germline CDR1 KGHSH, CDR2 LQKENI. This CDR3 spans 15 amino acids. The V and J ends lost 0 bases and 8 bases, in that order; junction bases with no gene match: 2. CDR3 amino acids: CASSPPRTGGEKLFF. In nucleotides, the CDR3 is TGTGCCAGCTCACCACCTAGGACAGGGGGCGAAAAACTGTTTTTT. Based on the CDR3 plus reference TRBV18 and TRBJ1-4, the full variable domain is NAGVMQNPRHLVRRRGQEARLRCSPMKGHSHVYWYRQLPEEGLKFMVYLQKENIIDESGMPKERFSAEFPKEGPSILRIQQVVRGDSAAYFCASSPPRTGGEKLFFGSGTQLSVL.

CDR3: CASSMEGAYEQYF. CDR3 bases: TGTGCCAGTAGTATGGAGGGGGCCTACGAGCAGTACTTC. The V call is TRBV19, the J call TRBJ2-7; D could derive from TRBD1 or TRBD2 (6 bases each). Trimming shortened V by 3 bases and J by 2 bases, and 8 bases separated the two germline ends. In germline, CDR1 is LNHDA, CDR2 SQIVND (reference sequence). CDR3 length: 13 residues.

The chain is built from TRBV30 and TRBJ2-1; D may match TRBD1 or TRBD2 (6 bases each). The V and J ends lost 6 bases and 0 bases respectively, with 12 bases between them. In germline, CDR1 is GTSNPN, CDR2 SVGIG (reference sequence). The CDR3 is 14 amino acids. The CDR3 protein is CACPSGASYNEQFF. CDR3 nucleotides: TGTGCCTGTCCCTCGGGGGCCTCCTACAATGAGCAGTTCTTC.

The CDR3 protein is CASSSVGRWKGSNQPQHF. The CDR3 DNA follows: TGTGCCAGTAGTAGTGTGGGACGCTGGAAGGGTAGCAATCAGCCCCAGCATTTT. This chain joins TRBV19 and TRBJ1-5; TRBD1 is a possible D gene (5 bases). The CDR3 sequence is 18 residues long. Germline CDR1 LNHDA, CDR2 SQIVND (reference sequence). V was shortened by 4 bases and J by 0 bases, with 19 bases between the two germline ends.

This chain connects TRBV6-5 to TRBJ1-4, with D uncertain. Trimming shortened V by 0 bases and J by 8 bases, and 7 bases separated the two germline ends. Germline-derived CDR1 and CDR2 are MNHEY and SVGAGI. The CDR3 is made up of 13 amino acids. CDR3 residues: CASSYSMQEKLFF. CDR3 coding DNA: TGTGCCAGCAGTTACTCGATGCAGGAAAAACTGTTTTTT.

V gene TRBV28 combines with J gene TRBJ2-2; D is unclear. V gave up 5 bases and J gave up 5 bases, with 9 bases separating them. Germline-derived CDR1 and CDR2 are MDHEN and SYDVKM. The CDR3 loop spans 13 amino acids. The CDR3 DNA reads as TGTGCCAGCAGTCCAAGGAGTACCGGGGAGCTGTTTTTT. Translated, it gives CASSPRSTGELFF.

The rearrangement joins TRBV5-6 to TRBJ1-2, with D possibly matching TRBD1 (5 bases). The CDR3 totals 14 residues. Per the germline V gene, CDR1 is SGHDT and CDR2 is YYEEEE. V gave up 6 bases and J gave up 5 bases, with 17 bases separating them. The DNA for the CDR3 is TGTGCCAGCACCCACCAGGCGGGGGAATATGGCTACACCTTC. Protein: CASTHQAGEYGYTF.

The V and J genes are TRBV15 and TRBJ1-5; 9 positions match TRBD1. The CDR3 has 15 residues. CDR1 and CDR2 from the germline V gene are LNHNV and YYDKDF (reference sequence). V shed 6 bases and J 0 bases; nucleotides not matched to a gene: 3. The DNA of the CDR3 is TGTGCCACCAGAACAGGGGGCTATAGCAATCAGCCCCAGCATTTT. It codes for CATRTGGYSNQPQHF. The full variable domain, with the rest looked up from reference TRBV15 and TRBJ1-5, is DAMVIQNPRYQVTQFGKPVTLSCSQTLNHNVMYWYQQKSSQAPKLLFHYYDKDFNNEADTPDNFQSRRPNTSFCFLDIRSPGLGDTAMYLCATRTGGYSNQPQHFGDGTRLSIL.

The gene calls are TRBV5-4 and TRBJ2-5, with D maybe TRBD1 (5 bases). CDR1 is SGHNT, CDR2 YYREEE, per germline (reference sequence). V lost 0 bases and J 1 base, leaving 7 bases between the germline ends. There are 14 residues in the CDR3. CDR3 sequence (DNA): TGTGCCAGCAGCTTGGGACAGATCCAAGAGACCCAGTACTTC. Its translation is CASSLGQIQETQYF.

For the CDR3, the DNA is TGTGCCAGTACCCTCCGGCAGGGGGTGAATGGCTACACCTTC. This translates into CASTLRQGVNGYTF. The rearrangement joins TRBV19 to TRBJ1-2, with 7 bases fitting TRBD1. Looked up from germline, CDR1 is LNHDA and CDR2 is SQIVND (reference sequence). The CDR3 contains 14 residues. J gave up 6 bases and V 7 bases, and 11 bases lay outside the gene matches.

The chain uses TRBV18 and TRBJ2-3; no definite D call. The germline V gene encodes CDR1 KGHSH and CDR2 LQKENI. The CDR3 consists of 14 residues. Trimming took 1 base from V and 1 from J, leaving 6 bases between them. CDR3 region: CASSPRDGTDTQYF. As DNA, the CDR3 is TGTGCCAGCTCACCACGGGATGGCACAGATACGCAGTATTTT.

This chain joins TRBV7-8 and TRBJ2-4, with 15 bases lining up with TRBD2. Germline-derived CDR1 and CDR2 are SGHVS and FQNEAQ. CDR3 size: 17 residues. The trim removed 5 bases at V and 3 bases at J, leaving 5 bases unmatched. The CDR3 sequence: CASSPPGLAGGKNIQYF. The CDR3 nucleotides read TGTGCCAGCAGCCCCCCGGGACTAGCGGGGGGCAAAAACATTCAGTACTTC.

This chain joins TRBV6-1 and TRBJ2-2; 8 bases are shared with TRBD2. Trimming at V came to 10 bases and at J to 5 bases, leaving 12 bases not matched to a gene. The CDR3 consists of 15 residues. CDR1 is MNHNS, CDR2 SASEGT, per germline. CDR3 nucleotide sequence: TGTGCCATCCTGGGGTCGGGGGGGCGTACCGGGGAGCTGTTTTTT. Its translation: CAILGSGGRTGELFF.